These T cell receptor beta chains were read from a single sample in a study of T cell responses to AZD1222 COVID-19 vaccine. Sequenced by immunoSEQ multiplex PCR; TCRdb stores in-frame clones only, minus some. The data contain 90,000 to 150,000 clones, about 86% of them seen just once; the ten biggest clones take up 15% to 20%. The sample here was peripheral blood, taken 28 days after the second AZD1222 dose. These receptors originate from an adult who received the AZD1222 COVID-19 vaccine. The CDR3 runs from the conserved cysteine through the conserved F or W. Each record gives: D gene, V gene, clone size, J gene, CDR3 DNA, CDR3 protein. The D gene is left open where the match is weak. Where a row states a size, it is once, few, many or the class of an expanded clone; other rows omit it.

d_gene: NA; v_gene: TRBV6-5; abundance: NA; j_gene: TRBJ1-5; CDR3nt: TGTGCCAGTCTGAGGGACCGCAATCAGCCCCAGCATTTT; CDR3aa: CASLRDRNQPQHF
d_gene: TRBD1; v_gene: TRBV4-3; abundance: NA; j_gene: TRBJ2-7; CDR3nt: TGCGCCAGCAGCCAAACGGACAGGGGCTCCTACGAGCAGTACTTC; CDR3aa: CASSQTDRGSYEQYF
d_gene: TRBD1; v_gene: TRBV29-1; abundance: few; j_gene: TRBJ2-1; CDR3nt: TGCAGCACTCCCGGGACAGGAGCCAATGAGCAGTTCTTC; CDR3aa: CSTPGTGANEQFF
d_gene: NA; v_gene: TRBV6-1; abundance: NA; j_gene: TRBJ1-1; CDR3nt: TGTGCCAGCAGTGAAGATGCGGCAGGCCTCACTGAAGCTTTCTTT; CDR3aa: CASSEDAAGLTEAFF
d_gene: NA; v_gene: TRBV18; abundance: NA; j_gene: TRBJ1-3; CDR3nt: TGTGCCAGCTCACCCTCGGGACACGGCTCTGGAAACACCATATATTTT; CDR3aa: CASSPSGHGSGNTIYF
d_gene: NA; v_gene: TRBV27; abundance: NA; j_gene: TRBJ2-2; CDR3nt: TGTGCCAGCAGTCCTGGAGATCTCGTAGGGCTGTTTTTT; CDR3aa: CASSPGDLVGLFF
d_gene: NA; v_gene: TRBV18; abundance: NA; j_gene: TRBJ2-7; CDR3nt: TGTGCCAGCTCACCGGAGGGCTACGAGCAGTACTTC; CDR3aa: CASSPEGYEQYF
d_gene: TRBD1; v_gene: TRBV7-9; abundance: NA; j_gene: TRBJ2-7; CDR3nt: TGTGCCAGCAGCTTTTGGGACAGCTACGAGCAGTACTTC; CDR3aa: CASSFWDSYEQYF
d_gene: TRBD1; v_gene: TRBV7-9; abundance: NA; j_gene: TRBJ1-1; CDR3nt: TGTGCCAGCAGCTACGGACAGGGCACTGAAGCTTTCTTT; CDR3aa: CASSYGQGTEAFF
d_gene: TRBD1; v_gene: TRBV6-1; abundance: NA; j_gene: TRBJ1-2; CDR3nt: TGTGCCAGCAGTGAAGTTATGACCGACAGGGGCTATGGCTACACCTTC; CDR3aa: CASSEVMTDRGYGYTF
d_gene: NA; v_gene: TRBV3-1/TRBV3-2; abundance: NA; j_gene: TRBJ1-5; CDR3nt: TGTGCCAGCAGCCTCGGACAGTACGGCAATCAGCCCCAGCATTTT; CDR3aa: CASSLGQYGNQPQHF
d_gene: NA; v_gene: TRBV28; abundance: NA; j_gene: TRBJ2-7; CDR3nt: TGTGCCAGCAGTTCGCCGGGACAGACTAGCGAGCAGTACTTC; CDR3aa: CASSSPGQTSEQYF
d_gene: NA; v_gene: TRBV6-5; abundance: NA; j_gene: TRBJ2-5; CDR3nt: TGTGCCAGCAGTTACTCGCGGCGGTTAACCCAAGAGACCCAGTACTTC; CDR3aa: CASSYSRRLTQETQYF
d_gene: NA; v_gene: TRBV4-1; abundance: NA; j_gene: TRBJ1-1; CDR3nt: TGCGCCAGCAGCCAACCACCGGAGGGGGAGACCACTGAAGCTTTCTTT; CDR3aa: CASSQPPEGETTEAFF
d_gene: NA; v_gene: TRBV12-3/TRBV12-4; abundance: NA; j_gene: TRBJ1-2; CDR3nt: TGTGCCAGCAGTTCCTTGGGAGGTTATGGCTACACCTTC; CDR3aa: CASSSLGGYGYTF
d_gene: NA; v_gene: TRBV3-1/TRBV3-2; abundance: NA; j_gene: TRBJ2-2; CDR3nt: TGTGCCAGCAGTCAGGACTCTCTGGCCGGGGAGCTGTTTTTT; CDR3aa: CASSQDSLAGELFF
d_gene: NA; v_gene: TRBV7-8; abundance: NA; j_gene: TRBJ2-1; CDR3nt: TGTGCCAGCAGCCAAGGTCGCAGTAGATCCTACAATGAGCAGTTCTTC; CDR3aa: CASSQGRSRSYNEQFF
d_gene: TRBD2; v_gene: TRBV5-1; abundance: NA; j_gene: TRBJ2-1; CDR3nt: TGCGCCAGCAGCCCTAGCGGGGGGCTAGATGGGCAGTTCTTC; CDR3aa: CASSPSGGLDGQFF
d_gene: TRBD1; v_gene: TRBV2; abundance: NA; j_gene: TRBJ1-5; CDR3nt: TGTGCCAGCAACGACAGGGACAGCAATCAGCCCCAGCATTTT; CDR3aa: CASNDRDSNQPQHF
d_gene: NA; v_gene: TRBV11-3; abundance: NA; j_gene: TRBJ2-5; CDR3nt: TGTGCCAGCAGCTTAGAAGCCTTACGACCGAGCCAAGAGACCCAGTACTTC; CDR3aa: CASSLEALRPSQETQYF
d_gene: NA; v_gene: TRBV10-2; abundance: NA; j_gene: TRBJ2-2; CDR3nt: TGCGCCAGCAGTGAGTCGCAGCAGGGTAACACCGGGGAGCTGTTTTTT; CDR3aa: CASSESQQGNTGELFF
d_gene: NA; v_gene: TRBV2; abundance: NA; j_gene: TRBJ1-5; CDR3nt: TGTGCCAGCAGTGAAGGGAAATCCCGTAGACAGACTTATAGCAATCAGCCCCAGCATTTT; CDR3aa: CASSEGKSRRQTYSNQPQHF
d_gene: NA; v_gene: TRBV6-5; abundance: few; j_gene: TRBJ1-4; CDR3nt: TGTGCCAGCAGTCCGACGGAGAATGAAAAACTGTTTTTT; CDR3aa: CASSPTENEKLFF
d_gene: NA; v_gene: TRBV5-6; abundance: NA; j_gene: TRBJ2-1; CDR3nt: TGTGCCAGCAGCTTGGTCTTTCCCAGTTCCACGCTCTTGTACAATGAGCAGTTCTTC; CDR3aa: CASSLVFPSSTLLYNEQFF
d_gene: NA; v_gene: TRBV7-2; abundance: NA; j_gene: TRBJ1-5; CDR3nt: TGTGCCAGCAGCGCGGGGGTTAATCAGCCCCAGCATTTT; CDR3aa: CASSAGVNQPQHF
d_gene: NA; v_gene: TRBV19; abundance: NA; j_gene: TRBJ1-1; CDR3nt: TGTGCCAGTAGTATAGGGCCTCTTAACTTGAACACTGAAGCTTTCTTT; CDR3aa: CASSIGPLNLNTEAFF
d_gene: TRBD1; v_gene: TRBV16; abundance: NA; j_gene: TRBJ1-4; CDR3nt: TGTGCCAGCAGCCAATCTTGGGACAGACCCTCTGCAACTAATGAAAAACTGTTTTTT; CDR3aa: CASSQSWDRPSATNEKLFF
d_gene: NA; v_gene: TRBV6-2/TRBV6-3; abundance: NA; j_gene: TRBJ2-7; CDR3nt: TGTGCCAGCAGTATGGCTCGAGGTCTTGGGGTCTACGAGCAGTACTTC; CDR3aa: CASSMARGLGVYEQYF
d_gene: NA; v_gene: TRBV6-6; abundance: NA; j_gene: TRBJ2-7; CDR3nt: TGTGCCAGCAGTCGCTTGTTACACGAGCAGTACTTC; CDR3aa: CASSRLLHEQYF
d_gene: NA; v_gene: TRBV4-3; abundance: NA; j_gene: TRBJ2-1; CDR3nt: TGCGCCAGCAGCCAAGATTTGCTGGGATACAATGAGCAGTTCTTC; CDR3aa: CASSQDLLGYNEQFF
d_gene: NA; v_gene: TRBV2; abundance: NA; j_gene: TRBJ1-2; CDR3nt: TGTGCCAGCAGTGAAAGGGCAGGGGCCGATGGCTACACCTTC; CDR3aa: CASSERAGADGYTF
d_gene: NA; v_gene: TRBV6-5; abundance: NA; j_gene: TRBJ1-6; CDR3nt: TGTGCCAGCAGTTACTCCGGACCAAATTCACCCCTCCACTTT; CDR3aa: CASSYSGPNSPLHF
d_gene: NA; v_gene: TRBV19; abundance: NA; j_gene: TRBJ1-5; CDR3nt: TGTGCCAGTAGTACCCGCCATACAGGCTTCAATCAGCCCCAGCATTTT; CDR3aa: CASSTRHTGFNQPQHF
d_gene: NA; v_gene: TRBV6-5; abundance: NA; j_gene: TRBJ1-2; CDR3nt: TGTGCCAGCGGACAGCCGACACACTATGGCTACACCTTC; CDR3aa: CASGQPTHYGYTF